Below are 21 T cell receptor beta chains sequenced from a single sample in a study of long-term antiretroviral therapy in people with HIV. Version v3.0 of the immunoSEQ assay was performed at survey level. Repertoires were generated with immunoSEQ multiplex PCR, while TCRdb's copy carries only in-frame clones and drops some. The sample holds 15,000 to 20,000 clones, about 86% seen once. The sample was unsorted PBMCs, taken 0.1 years after starting antiretroviral therapy. These receptors originate from a man between 18 and 35 years old with HIV.

The chain combines TRBV7-3 with TRBJ2-3; D gene uncertain. Germline V CDR1 and CDR2: SGHTA, FQGTGA. The V and J ends lost 0 bases and 4 bases respectively, with 8 bases between them. This CDR3 is 14 amino acids long. CDR3 amino acids: CASSLTGFADTQYF. CDR3 nucleotides: TGTGCCAGCAGCTTAACAGGGTTCGCAGATACGCAGTATTTT.

The genes are TRBV28 and TRBJ2-7; D gene unclear. V lost 5 bases to trimming and J lost 3 bases, with 5 bases between them. The germline gives CDR1 MDHEN, CDR2 SYDVKM. The CDR3 loop spans 11 amino acids. CDR3 bases: TGTGCCAGCAGTAACCGCTACGAGCAGTACTTC. Encoded protein: CASSNRYEQYF.

The DNA for the CDR3 is TGTGCCAGCAGTGAATGGGCAGGGCCCGAAGATACGCAGTATTTT. Translating it yields CASSEWAGPEDTQYF. The rearrangement uses TRBV6-1 and TRBJ2-3, with D maybe TRBD1 (5 bases). The CDR3 runs to 15 residues. Trimming pared 2 bases from V and 5 bases from J, leaving 14 bases between. Germline CDR1 and CDR2: MNHNS and SASEGT.

The V gene is TRBV7-6, the J gene TRBJ2-2; TRBD1 matches at 8 bases. The J segment lost 8 bases and the V segment lost 4 bases, leaving 9 bases of the junction unmatched. The germline V gene encodes CDR1 SGHVS and CDR2 FNYEAQ. The CDR3 spans 15 residues. The CDR3 bases are TGTGCCAGCAGCTCGGGGACAGGCGTCAGGGGGGAGCTGTTTTTT. It yields the protein CASSSGTGVRGELFF.

Of note for this clone: One junction end disagrees with the germline gene, perhaps due to a read error. The chain carries TRBV5-1 and TRBJ2-3; D is perhaps TRBD1 or TRBD2 (5 bases each). This CDR3 contains 17 residues. Germline CDR1 and CDR2: SGHRS and YFSETQ. The CDR3 DNA is TGCGCCAGCAGTTTGGACCCGTCGATAGGGGACGCAGATACGCAGTATTTT. As protein: CASSLDPSIGDADTQYF.

In this sample, this clone turned up once. This chain links TRBV9 with TRBJ2-1, with D possibly being TRBD2 (5 bases). The CDR3 loop spans 13 amino acids. The V gene's germline CDR1 is SGDLS and CDR2 YYNGEE. Trimming left V 4 bases short and J 4 bases short, with 9 bases between. CDR3 sequence: CASSSSPYNEQFF. The CDR3, as DNA: TGTGCCAGCAGCTCTAGCCCTTACAATGAGCAGTTCTTC. The full variable domain, its missing parts supplied by reference TRBV9 and TRBJ2-1, is DSGVTQTPKHLITATGQRVTLRCSPRSGDLSVYWYQQSLDQGLQFLIQYYNGEERAKGNILERFSAQQFPDLHSELNLSSLELGDSALYFCASSSSPYNEQFFGPGTRLTVL.

This rearrangement joins TRBV6-6 to TRBJ2-2; maybe TRBD1 (6 bases). V gave up 8 bases and J gave up 5 bases, with 12 bases separating them. Germline loops: CDR1 MNHNY, CDR2 SVGAGI (reference sequence). The CDR3 is 13 residues long. Here the CDR3 reads CASGQGITGELFF. CDR3 nucleotides: TGTGCCAGCGGGCAGGGGATAACCGGGGAGCTGTTTTTT.

The chain is built from TRBV11-1 and TRBJ2-5; no clear D gene. This CDR3 has 11 residues. With 5 bases removed from V and 6 bases from J, the gap between germline ends came to 7 bases. Germline-derived CDR1 and CDR2 are SGHAT and FQDESV (reference sequence). The CDR3 protein is CASSDWQTQYF. Here the CDR3 DNA reads TGTGCCAGCAGCGATTGGCAGACCCAGTACTTC. Full variable domain (rest looked up from reference TRBV11-1 and TRBJ2-5): EAEVAQSPRYKITEKSQAVAFWCDPISGHATLYWYRQILGQGPELLVQFQDESVVDDSQLPKDRFSAERLKGVDSTLKIQPAELGDSAMYLCASSDWQTQYFGPGTRLLVL.

The V and J genes are TRBV4-2 and TRBJ2-5; 10 bases match TRBD2. J gave up 7 bases and V 0 bases, and 8 bases lay outside the gene matches. The CDR3 extends over 16 amino acids. CDR1 and CDR2 from the germline V gene are LGHNA and YNFKEQ. The CDR3 DNA sequence: TGTGCCAGCAGCCAAGACCCTAGCGGGAGAGAGATGACCCAGTACTTC. Translation gives CASSQDPSGREMTQYF.

This clone appeared a single time. J is TRBJ2-5 and V is TRBV15; D call uncertain. The CDR3 runs to 12 residues. Germline loops: CDR1 LNHNV, CDR2 YYDKDF (reference sequence). The V end lost 8 bases, the J end lost 2 bases, and 9 bases lay between the germline ends. CDR3 loop: CATSATQETQYF. DNA for the CDR3: TGTGCCACCTCGGCAACACAAGAGACCCAGTACTTC.

The chain employs TRBV30 and TRBJ2-3, with 8 bases matching TRBD2. This CDR3 comprises 14 residues. Germline values: CDR1 GTSNPN, CDR2 SVGIG (reference sequence). V trimming: 4 bases; J trimming: 5 bases; junction bases outside the gene matches: 8. DNA for the CDR3: TGTGCCTGGAATATAGCGGGAACGGGAGATACGCAGTATTTT. This codes for CAWNIAGTGDTQYF.

The chain has TRBV13 and TRBJ2-4; D is undetermined. Germline-derived CDR1 and CDR2 are PRHDT and FYEKMQ (reference sequence). The CDR3 has 15 residues. The ends were cut back, 1 base at V and 0 bases at J, with 7 bases in the middle. The CDR3, as DNA: TGTGCCAGCAGCTTAGCTGTACTAGCCAAAAACATTCAGTACTTC. Amino acids: CASSLAVLAKNIQYF.

V and J are TRBV5-6 and TRBJ2-6; D uncertain. The CDR3 length is 14 residues. The germline V gene encodes CDR1 SGHDT and CDR2 YYEEEE. The V and J ends lost 4 bases and 2 bases respectively, with 7 bases between them. The CDR3 bases are TGTGCCAGCAGCGCGTTAGCTGGGGCCAACGTCCTGACTTTC. This codes for CASSALAGANVLTF.

The V gene is TRBV7-9, the J gene TRBJ2-1; 10 positions agree with TRBD1. V lost 5 bases to trimming and J lost 2 bases; unmatched junction nucleotides: 6. The CDR3 covers 16 residues. The germline V gene encodes CDR1 SEHNR and CDR2 FQNEAQ (reference sequence). CDR3: CASSPGTGEAYNEQFF. CDR3 bases: TGTGCCAGCAGCCCTGGGACAGGGGAAGCCTACAATGAGCAGTTCTTC.

The rearrangement uses TRBV11-3 and TRBJ2-7; TRBD1 matches at 10 bases. This CDR3 comprises 15 residues. With V trimmed by 5 bases and J by 3 bases, 7 bases remained unmatched. Per the germline V gene, CDR1 is SGHNT and CDR2 is YENEEA. The CDR3 coding sequence is TGTGCCAGCAGCCCGGGGACAGGGGTAAGCTACGAGCAGTACTTC. Protein sequence: CASSPGTGVSYEQYF.

Sample share makes this clone medium-sized. This chain connects TRBV27 to TRBJ2-3, with TRBD2 matching over 9 bases. Germline trimming cut 7 bases from V and 5 bases from J; bases unmatched to any gene: 10. Germline V gives CDR1 MNHEY, CDR2 SMNVEV (reference sequence). The CDR3 consists of 15 residues. CDR3: CASNEVGGGGDTQYF. CDR3 bases: TGTGCCAGCAATGAGGTGGGCGGGGGGGGAGATACGCAGTATTTT.

This rearrangement joins TRBV25-1 to TRBJ2-1; D is possibly TRBD1 (5 bases). Germline-derived CDR1 and CDR2 are MGHDK and SYGVNS. CDR3 length: 14 residues. Trimming removed 6 bases at V and 2 bases at J, with 11 bases between. CDR3 bases: TGTGCCAGCAGGGACACAGGCCCCTACAATGAGCAGTTCTTC. It codes for CASRDTGPYNEQFF.

V usage is TRBV21-1 and J usage is TRBJ1-1; the table calls TRBD1, which could not be checked here. TRBV21-1 is annotated as a pseudogene. This CDR3 is built from 22 residues. The CDR3 nucleotides read TGTGCCAGCAGCATAAGTGGGTGGGTCAGGGGGCGGCGTGGACACGTGTACACTGAAGCTTTCTTT. Amino acids: CASSISGWVRGRRGHVYTEAFF.

This clone was recorded only once. CDR3 nucleotide sequence: TGTGCCAGCATACGGGACCCCCGTAGTGAGCAGTTCTTC. Its translation is CASIRDPRSEQFF. V and J are TRBV7-9 and TRBJ2-1; D assignment may be TRBD1 or TRBD2 (5 bases each). The CDR3 has 13 amino acids. CDR1 is SEHNR and CDR2 is FQNEAQ in the germline V gene (reference sequence). V was shortened by 7 bases and J by 9 bases, with 16 bases between the two germline ends.

The chain uses TRBV12-5 and TRBJ1-2, with 7 positions matching TRBD1. Germline V gene lookup returns CDR1 LGHNT and CDR2 FRNRAP. J gave up 6 bases and V 6 bases, and 7 bases lay outside the gene matches. The CDR3 length is 13 residues. CDR3 amino acids: CASGATGVDGYTF. The CDR3, as DNA: TGTGCTAGTGGAGCTACAGGGGTTGATGGCTACACCTTC.

This chain connects TRBV7-2 to TRBJ1-2; D unclear. Germline loops: CDR1 SGHTA, CDR2 FQGNSA. The V gene lost 1 base and the J gene lost 7 bases, with 16 bases spanning the gap. The CDR3 has 15 amino acids. CDR3 in amino acids: CASSLGGAAGLGYTF. The CDR3 nucleotides are TGTGCCAGCAGCTTAGGAGGCGCTGCCGGGCTTGGCTACACCTTC.